The 11 T cell receptor beta chains below were found in one sample sequenced in a study of T cell responses to AZD1222 COVID-19 vaccine (dated by TCRdb to 2020 to 2022). The sample's time point, from its label and the paper: baseline before first vaccination. The receptor library was made with the immunoSEQ multiplex PCR assay. Sourced from immuneACCESS, this table was stored by TCRdb with only in-frame sequences that have V and J called. A share of the clones is absent; for the studies checked, an unresolved V gene accounts for under half, and the remainder has no known explanation. The sample records 85,000 to 90,000 clones, more than 70% of which are singletons. Clones ranked in the top ten supply around 2.2% of the sample. This specimen consisted of peripheral blood, obtained on day 0 of AZD1222 vaccination. The receptors were gathered from an adult in good health.

This chain joins TRBV19 and TRBJ2-3; 11 bases are a match to TRBD1. The germline V gene encodes CDR1 LNHDA and CDR2 SQIVND (reference sequence). This CDR3 is 16 amino acids long. J lost 4 bases, V lost 5 bases, and 8 bases had no gene match. The CDR3 DNA reads TGTGCCAGTAGTGGGGGGACAGGGGGTACCGCAGATACGCAGTATTTT. Its translation: CASSGGTGGTADTQYF.

This chain uses TRBV5-4 with TRBJ1-1; 7 bases match TRBD1. This CDR3 is built from 14 residues. V dropped 4 bases and J dropped 1; count of bases not matched to a gene: 4. Germline CDR1 and CDR2: SGHNT and YYREEE (reference sequence). The CDR3, as DNA: TGTGCCAGCAGCCCTGGACAGGCGAACACTGAAGCTTTCTTT. Amino acid sequence: CASSPGQANTEAFF.

J is TRBJ1-1 and V is TRBV20-1; no definite D call. The CDR3 runs 11 residues. The germline gives CDR1 DFQATT, CDR2 SNEGSKA (reference sequence). With 0 bases removed from V and 10 bases from J, the gap between germline ends came to 9 bases. The CDR3 loop reads CSARDTEPAFF. For the CDR3, the DNA is TGCAGTGCTAGAGATACGGAACCAGCTTTCTTT.

The rearrangement links TRBV7-2 to TRBJ2-5; the D gene is possibly TRBD2 (7 bases). The CDR3 is 15 amino acids. Germline V CDR1 and CDR2: SGHTA, FQGNSA. V was pared by 6 bases and J by 4 bases, with 18 bases between. For the CDR3, the DNA is TGTGCCAGCAGTTCCCGAGGGGGGGCCGGAGAGACCCAGTACTTC. Translation: CASSSRGGAGETQYF. Based on the CDR3 plus reference TRBV7-2 and TRBJ2-5, the full variable domain is GAGVSQSPSNKVTEKGKDVELRCDPISGHTALYWYRQSLGQGLEFLIYFQGNSAPDKSGLPSDRFSAERTGGSVSTLTIQRTQQEDSAVYLCASSSRGGAGETQYFGPGTRLLVL.

The chain uses TRBV18 and TRBJ2-1, with 8 bases lining up with TRBD2. The V and J ends lost 3 bases and 6 bases, in that order; junction bases with no gene match: 10. The CDR3 runs 16 residues. Germline V CDR1 and CDR2: KGHSH, LQKENI. The CDR3 reads CASSPLTSGDTNEQFF. Here the CDR3 DNA reads TGTGCCAGCTCACCCCTTACTAGCGGAGACACCAATGAGCAGTTCTTC.

A single count supports this clone. The chain uses TRBV5-1 and TRBJ1-2; D is perhaps TRBD1 (5 bases). Trimming shortened V by 4 bases and J by 5 bases, and 15 bases separated the two germline ends. CDR3 length equals 14 residues. Germline loops: CDR1 SGHRS, CDR2 YFSETQ. CDR3 in DNA: TGCGCCAGCAGCAGGGACGGGAAAACTTATGGCTACACCTTC. Its protein product is CASSRDGKTYGYTF.

The rearrangement links TRBV25-1 to TRBJ2-1; D is perhaps TRBD1 or TRBD2 (6 bases each). V lost 8 bases and J 7 bases, leaving 18 bases between the germline ends. Germline CDR1 and CDR2: MGHDK and SYGVNS. The CDR3 covers 14 residues. The CDR3 DNA sequence: TGTGCCAGCTCCCCCCGGGGCGGGACAAATGAGCAGTTCTTC. This sequence encodes CASSPRGGTNEQFF.

The chain joins TRBV6-1 to TRBJ1-2, with TRBD1 matching 9 bases. Germline CDR1 MNHNS, CDR2 SASEGT. The CDR3 has 16 residues. After removal of 0 bases from V and 4 bases from J, the junction contained 6 bases not matched to a gene. For the CDR3, the DNA is TGTGCCAGCAGTGAAGCGGGGACAGGGCTCCCCTATGGCTACACCTTC. Residues: CASSEAGTGLPYGYTF.

The CDR3 sequence: CSASMTGGDIQYF. The CDR3 region has the DNA TGCAGTGCTAGTATGACAGGGGGCGACATTCAGTACTTC. This rearrangement joins TRBV20-1 to TRBJ2-4; 10 bases map to TRBD1. The germline V gene has CDR1 DFQATT and CDR2 SNEGSKA (reference sequence). V lost 3 bases to trimming and J lost 8 bases; unmatched junction nucleotides: 4. This CDR3 comprises 13 residues.

The chain is built from TRBV30 and TRBJ1-4; 10 nucleotides align to TRBD1. V gave up 5 bases and J gave up 7 bases; unmatched junction bases: 7. The CDR3 runs to 14 residues. Germline V lookup: CDR1 GTSNPN, CDR2 SVGIG (reference sequence). DNA of the CDR3: TGTGCCTGGTCCCCGGGACAGGGGACTGAAAAACTGTTTTTT. Amino acids: CAWSPGQGTEKLFF.

About this clone: The sample carries other DNA sequences with the same CDR3. The chain combines TRBV18 with TRBJ2-3; D unclear. There are 13 residues in the CDR3. V was trimmed by 0 bases and J by 1 base, leaving 2 bases between them. Germline V lookup: CDR1 KGHSH, CDR2 LQKENI. The CDR3 loop reads CASSPPGTDTQYF. DNA for the CDR3: TGTGCCAGCTCACCACCGGGCACAGATACGCAGTATTTT. Supplemented by reference TRBV18 and TRBJ2-3, the full variable domain reads NAGVMQNPRHLVRRRGQEARLRCSPMKGHSHVYWYRQLPEEGLKFMVYLQKENIIDESGMPKERFSAEFPKEGPSILRIQQVVRGDSAAYFCASSPPGTDTQYFGPGTRLTVL.